A single sample is the source of the 18 T cell receptor beta chains below, sequenced in a study of regulatory T cells in long-lasting Graves disease. Described time point: persistent/refractory GD, antithyroid drugs over 5 years with positive TRAb. PBMCs were the source of the RNA used for TCR sequencing. Combining iRepertoire HTBI primers with Arm-PCR of CDR3 regions, the authors built TCR beta libraries. TCRdb analysed the multiplex PCR reads with MiXCR anew, one entry per CDR3 protein. Found here are roughly 400,000 distinct CDR3 sequences, about 21% of them singletons; the top ten hold 14%. Sequenced material: peripheral blood mononuclear cells (PBMCs), taken when the disease was refractory, from a patient treated with antithyroid drugs. The receptors were gathered from a female donor with Graves disease.

This clonotype appeared many times. The chain links TRBV18 to TRBJ2-4; no definite D call. The CDR3 extends over 14 amino acids. CDR1 and CDR2 from the germline V gene are KGHSH and LQKENI. Trimming stripped 0 bases from V and 4 bases from J, with 7 bases between. The CDR3 DNA sequence: TGTGCCAGCTCACCACCGGACGAAAAAAACATTCAGTACTTC. This codes for CASSPPDEKNIQYF.

The chain combines TRBV12-3 or TRBV12-4 with TRBJ2-1, with D tentatively TRBD2 (7 bases). V shed 5 bases and J shed 12 bases, with 23 bases lying between them. The CDR3 length is 15 residues. The CDR3 here is CASSGGARRGGGQFF. The CDR3 DNA follows: TGTGCCAGCAGTGGGGGGGCTAGGCGAGGCGGCGGGCAGTTCTTC.

This clonotype was seen only a few times. The chain uses TRBV11-2 and TRBJ2-7, with D tentatively TRBD2 (5 bases). The V end lost 5 bases, the J end lost 7 bases, and 21 bases lay between the germline ends. The CDR3 has 15 amino acids. Germline lookup yields CDR1 SGHAT and CDR2 FQNNGV. The CDR3: CASSPIPKGGFEQYF. The CDR3 coding sequence is TGTGCCAGCAGCCCCATACCCAAAGGCGGGTTTGAGCAGTACTTC. The full variable domain, with the rest looked up from reference TRBV11-2 and TRBJ2-7, is EAGVAQSPRYKIIEKRQSVAFWCNPISGHATLYWYQQILGQGPKLLIQFQNNGVVDDSQLPKDRFSAERLKGVDSTLKIQPAKLEDSAVYLCASSPIPKGGFEQYFGPGTRLTVT.

The rearrangement joins TRBV7-2 to TRBJ2-7; possibly TRBD1 for D (6 bases). The CDR3 loop spans 13 amino acids. The V gene lost 5 bases and the J gene lost 2 bases, with 10 bases spanning the gap. Germline assignment: CDR1 SGHTA and CDR2 FQGNSA. CDR3 loop: CASSGRTAYEQYF. The CDR3 nucleotides are TGTGCCAGCAGCGGCCGGACAGCCTACGAGCAGTACTTC.

This clonotype was counted between two and nine times. The genes are TRBV28 and TRBJ2-1; no clear D. Germline CDR1 MDHEN, CDR2 SYDVKM. The CDR3 is 13 amino acids. V was shortened by 5 bases and J by 2 bases, with 7 bases between the two germline ends. This CDR3 is CASSPDPYNEQFF. For the CDR3, the DNA is TGTGCCAGCAGTCCCGACCCCTACAATGAGCAGTTCTTC.

Only one count was recorded for this clonotype. The rearrangement links TRBV29-1 to TRBJ1-1, with a tentative D call TRBD1 (5 bases). This CDR3 spans 12 amino acids. The V gene's germline CDR1 is SQVTM and CDR2 ANQGSEA. V lost 6 bases, J lost 4 bases, and 12 bases lay in between. Written as DNA, the CDR3 is TGCAGCGTCGTGGCCGGGGGCACTGAAGCTTTCTTT. Amino acid sequence: CSVVAGGTEAFF.

The chain combines TRBV5-5 with TRBJ1-3; no definite D call. Germline loops: CDR1 SGHKS, CDR2 YYEKEE (reference sequence). Trimming shortened V by 0 bases and J by 5 bases, and 6 bases separated the two germline ends. There are 13 residues in the CDR3. The chain's CDR3 is CASSLGVRNTIYF. CDR3 coding DNA: TGTGCCAGCAGCTTGGGGGTGCGAAACACCATATATTTT.

The chain combines TRBV20-1 with TRBJ2-7, with D uncertain. With 3 bases removed from V and 7 bases from J, the gap between germline ends came to 13 bases. Germline CDR1 and CDR2: DFQATT and SNEGSKA (reference sequence). The CDR3 has 12 residues. CDR3 sequence: CSASSAFNEQYF. The CDR3 DNA reads TGCAGTGCTAGCAGTGCATTCAATGAGCAGTACTTC.

This clonotype was counted at least ten times. The chain uses TRBV11-2 and TRBJ1-5; D may be TRBD1 (5 bases). Germline assignment: CDR1 SGHAT and CDR2 FQNNGV. Trimming shortened V by 5 bases and J by 4 bases, and 21 bases separated the two germline ends. This CDR3 comprises 17 residues. The chain's CDR3 is CASSPGGGREFNQPQHF. The DNA of the CDR3 is TGTGCCAGCAGCCCAGGAGGAGGCAGGGAGTTTAATCAGCCCCAGCATTTT.

The CDR3 DNA reads TGTGCCAGCAGCGTAGAGGGGCAGGCGAATGAAAAACTGTTTTTT. Translating it yields CASSVEGQANEKLFF. The V and J genes are TRBV9 and TRBJ1-4; D perhaps matches TRBD1 (5 bases). The CDR3 is 15 amino acids. CDR1 and CDR2 (germline): SGDLS, YYNGEE. V dropped 0 bases and J dropped 5 bases, with 11 bases sitting between them.

This clonotype was detected ten times or more. The genes are TRBV7-2 and TRBJ2-5; 7 bases align to TRBD2. Trimming cost V 3 bases and J 6 bases; bases outside gene matches: 10. The CDR3 length is 15 residues. Germline CDR1 and CDR2: SGHTA and FQGNSA. Written as DNA, the CDR3 is TGTGCCAGCAGCTTGGGAGCGGGGAGCTTGAAGACCCAGTACTTC. This gives the protein CASSLGAGSLKTQYF.

Of note for this clonotype: A clone one base away is much larger, so this may be a read error. V gene TRBV27 combines with J gene TRBJ1-5; 7 bases are a match to TRBD1. This CDR3 spans 14 amino acids. The germline V gene encodes CDR1 MNHEY and CDR2 SMNVEV (reference sequence). CDR3 region: CACRSDRVGQPQHF. CDR3 DNA sequence: TGTGCCTGCAGATCCGACAGGGTAGGTCAGCCCCAGCATTTT.

This clonotype was seen ten or more times. V usage is TRBV28 and J usage is TRBJ1-2; tentatively, D is TRBD1 (5 bases). Germline V gene sequence: CDR1 MDHEN, CDR2 SYDVKM. Trimming took off 4 bases at V and 4 bases at J, with 16 bases between the two ends. This CDR3 has 15 residues. CDR3 bases: TGTGCCAGCAGTTCTCCGGGACTGGACTTCTATGGCTACACCTTC. It translates to CASSSPGLDFYGYTF.

The chain employs TRBV20-1 and TRBJ2-5; no reliable D call. Trimming removed 6 bases at V and 1 base at J, with 15 bases between. The length of the CDR3 is 14 residues. Germline V lookup: CDR1 DFQATT, CDR2 SNEGSKA (reference sequence). The CDR3 coding sequence is TGCAGTGCACCGAACGTGGACCTCCAAGAGACCCAGTACTTC. Translated: CSAPNVDLQETQYF.

The rearrangement uses TRBV20-1 and TRBJ1-1; a weak D match, TRBD1 (5 bases). Looked up from germline, CDR1 is DFQATT and CDR2 is SNEGSKA (reference sequence). The V and J ends lost 6 bases and 0 bases respectively, with 11 bases between them. This CDR3 spans 13 amino acids. The CDR3 DNA is TGCAGTGCAGAGACAGACATGAACACTGAAGCTTTCTTT. This codes for CSAETDMNTEAFF.

In this sample, this clonotype turned up many times. The chain combines TRBV11-2 with TRBJ2-5; 7 bases align to TRBD2. CDR1 and CDR2 from the germline V gene are SGHAT and FQNNGV. V gave up 5 bases and J gave up 5 bases; unmatched junction bases: 8. The CDR3 is 14 residues long. The CDR3, as DNA: TGTGCCAGCAGCCCGCTTGGGGAGGGGGAGACCCAGTACTTC. Translating it yields CASSPLGEGETQYF.

In DNA form, the CDR3 reads TGCGCCAGCGAGTACAGGGATGGGCCACTGGGCTACAATGAGCAGTTCTTC. It codes for CASEYRDGPLGYNEQFF. The V and J genes are TRBV10-1 and TRBJ2-1; weak D call: TRBD1 (6 bases). V lost 8 bases and J 3 bases, leaving 23 bases between the germline ends. This CDR3 is 17 amino acids long. CDR1 WNHNN and CDR2 SYGVQD come from the germline V gene (reference sequence).

The chain carries TRBV2 and TRBJ2-7, with D unclear. Germline-derived CDR1 and CDR2 are SNHLY and FYNNEI. Trimming took 3 bases from V and 3 from J, leaving 12 bases between them. The CDR3 is made up of 14 amino acids. CDR3 nucleotide sequence: TGTGCCAGCAGTGATCGGAGACCGAGCTACGAGCAGTACTTC. It is translated as CASSDRRPSYEQYF.